This TCR beta chain was captured by sequencing in a study of graft-versus-host responses after intestinal transplantation (dated by TCRdb to the early 2020s). For the wider study: The transplants that recipients got were multivisceral, liver-intestinal, or isolated intestinal. Anti-thymocyte globulin induction was given to all recipients, followed by maintenance tacrolimus and steroids for around three years. Graft-versus-host and host-versus-graft alloreactive T cell clones were tracked in the graft, circulation and bone marrow after intestinal transplantation using bulk TCR-beta CDR3 sequencing. To identify alloreactive clones, pre-transplant mixed lymphocyte reaction products were sequenced and compared with unstimulated pre-transplant donor and recipient T cells. The cohort enrolled 20 to 30 intestinal transplant recipients, one of whom was a retransplant, and 3 patients without pretransplant specimens were excluded. Donor T cell macrochimerism was defined as a peak of at least 4% donor T cells among recipient peripheral blood mononuclear cells. Samples from three later patients were sequenced in-house on an Illumina MiSeq with MiXCR processing rather than by the commercial service.

As to this clone: Its recognized antigen is unknown. It has no much larger one-base neighbor in the sample; base qualities were not kept.

Taken with the paper, the label for time point translates to: cells obtained before transplantation from donor or recipient. CD3+CD4+ and CD3+CD8+ populations were FACS-sorted from unstimulated pre-transplant donor and recipient cells taken from spleen or lymph nodes. Study-wide conclusions, independent of this receptor: Early after transplant, declines in HvG clones were associated with peak levels of circulating GvH clones. In the allografts of patients with donor T cell macrochimerism, GvH to HvG T cell clonal ratios were high. GvH clones were found in recipient bone marrow, and some of the GvH clones appeared earlier in ileal mucosa or blood, which is consistent with an intestinal mucosal origin. Conclusions were limited by the relatively low number and heterogeneity of intestinal transplant patients.

The method behind the library was the immunoSEQ multiplex PCR assay. For most patients, genomic DNA was isolated with the Qiagen DNeasy Blood and Tissue Kit and shipped frozen to Adaptive Biotechnologies for TCR sequencing. For most patients, high-throughput TCR-beta CDR3 sequencing of genomic DNA was performed by Adaptive Biotechnologies. The original pipeline was this. TCR sequencing data for some 19 patients were retrieved from Adaptive's ImmunoSEQ software; three other patients were processed with MiXCR and VDJtools. CD4 versus CD8 sorting errors were corrected by removing sequences found in both subsets at a frequency ratio below 5:1. CDR3 nucleotide sequences shared by donor and recipient were removed because the origin of these sequences could not be assigned. To count as alloreactive, a clone needed at least 2-fold expansion over unstimulated cells and a minimum CFSE-low frequency of 0.002% (template counts) or 0.001% (read counts). A clone was considered mappable if detected in the sequenced pre-transplant spleen, lymph node, or MLR CFSE-low populations of the donor or recipient. Cumulative frequency of alloreactive clones was calculated as a percentage of all sequences weighted by copy number. TCRdb retrieved this table from immuneACCESS and kept in-frame rearrangements only. Not all clones are present; in checked studies, unresolved V genes account for under half, and no reason is known for the remainder. The V and J calls and the clone size are those of that table, but D and trimming were determined from the DNA. The sample table holds 70,000 to 95,000 clones, of which about nine tenths were seen once. The top ten clones comprise 0.11% of the sample.

Counted from cysteine to phenylalanine, this CDR3 has 14 amino acids. Left in the record is the CDR3 DNA by itself, 42 bases read in frame from the first base. Trimming costs V 0 bases and J 5 bases, and their ends lie 10 bases apart. Based on the germline V gene, the CDR1 and CDR2 sequences are SGHRS and YFSETQ. This clonotype originated in a human donor who received an intestinal transplant. The sequenced sample was unstimulated CD4+ T cells sorted from spleen or lymph node cells, obtained before intestinal transplant. Recombination linked TRBV5-1 to TRBJ2-3; the D gene is possibly TRBD1, with 5 bases matching. The nucleotide sequence reads TGCGCCAGCAGCTTGGGACAGCCCAAAGATACGCAGTATTTT. Its protein is CASSLGQPKDTQYF.